One sample yielded the 16 T cell receptor beta chains listed below, sequenced in a study of blood T cells in healthy people across ages. The use of a sample-barcoded 5' primer and a J-beta primer mix characterized a second PCR of roughly 6 to 11 cycles. Using its own MiXCR run on the 5' RACE reads, TCRdb lists one record per CDR3 protein. Among hundreds of thousands of distinct CDR3 sequences listed, around 41% were seen once. Sequenced input: blood. Every receptor here comes from a man older than 75 in good health.

As regards this clonotype: It may be a read error: a sequence one base away is much more abundant. This sequence joins TRBV7-2 and TRBJ2-7; 7 nucleotides align to TRBD1. The CDR3 has 14 amino acids. The J segment lost 12 bases and the V segment lost 4 bases, leaving 15 bases of the junction unmatched. CDR1 and CDR2 from the germline V gene are SGHTA and FQGNSA. CDR3 protein: CASSSNRGRETLYF. In DNA form, the CDR3 reads TGTGCCAGCAGCTCGAACAGGGGTCGCGAGACCCTGTACTTC.

This clonotype has a handful of counts. This rearrangement joins TRBV6-6 to TRBJ1-1, with D possibly TRBD1 on 6 matching bases. V was trimmed by 5 bases and J by 8 bases, leaving 12 bases between them. This CDR3 spans 12 amino acids. The germline CDR1 and CDR2 sequences are MNHNY and SVGAGI (reference sequence). Here the CDR3 DNA reads TGTGCCAGCAGTGACGGACAGACGGAAGCTTTCTTT. Protein: CASSDGQTEAFF.

This clonotype turned up a few times. The chain employs TRBV11-2 and TRBJ2-3; no reliable D call. Trimming stripped 0 bases from V and 6 bases from J, with 10 bases between. From germline, CDR1 is SGHAT and CDR2 FQNNGV. The length of the CDR3 is 14 residues. CDR3: CASSLDRSRDTQYF. CDR3 bases: TGTGCCAGCAGCTTAGACAGGAGTAGGGATACGCAGTATTTT. The full variable domain, rest sourced from reference TRBV11-2 and TRBJ2-3, is EAGVAQSPRYKIIEKRQSVAFWCNPISGHATLYWYQQILGQGPKLLIQFQNNGVVDDSQLPKDRFSAERLKGVDSTLKIQPAKLEDSAVYLCASSLDRSRDTQYFGPGTRLTVL.

This sequence joins TRBV6-1 and TRBJ2-3, with 9 bases matching TRBD1. Germline V gives CDR1 MNHNS, CDR2 SASEGT. The CDR3 is 15 residues long. With V trimmed by 4 bases and J by 2 bases, 4 bases remained unmatched. The CDR3 reads CASSGQGDFTDTQYF. CDR3 in DNA: TGTGCCAGCAGTGGACAGGGGGACTTCACAGATACGCAGTATTTT.

In this sample, this clonotype turned up a few times. At one of its ends the junction is not consistent with the germline gene, which may arise from a read error. V is TRBV5-1 and J is TRBJ2-5; the match to TRBD1 covers 8 bases. CDR3 length: 14 amino acids. Germline loops: CDR1 SGHRS, CDR2 YFSETQ. The CDR3 protein is CASSATGGQETQYF. As DNA, the CDR3 is TGTGCCAGCAGTGCAACAGGGGGTCAAGAGACCCAGTACTTC.

V usage is TRBV25-1 and J usage is TRBJ2-5; 9 nucleotides match TRBD1. The CDR3 is 15 residues long. The ends lost 4 bases at V and 11 bases at J; junction bases unmatched: 14. Germline V lookup: CDR1 MGHDK, CDR2 SYGVNS. In nucleotides, the CDR3 is TGTGCCAGCAGTGGCTCCGGGACAGGGTACAATGAGCAGTACTTC. Translating gives CASSGSGTGYNEQYF.

This clonotype was counted ten times or more. V gene TRBV6-2 or TRBV6-3 combines with J gene TRBJ2-6; D uncertain. Germline-derived CDR1 and CDR2 are MNHEY and SVGEGT. Trimming took 6 bases from V and 2 from J, leaving 20 bases between them. This CDR3 is 18 amino acids long. The CDR3 protein is CASSLKAHRTTGANVLTF. CDR3 coding DNA: TGTGCCAGCAGCCTTAAAGCGCACCGAACTACTGGGGCCAACGTCCTGACTTTC.

This chain links TRBV7-2 with TRBJ2-6; possibly TRBD1 for D (6 bases). V was trimmed by 5 bases and J by 0 bases, leaving 14 bases between them. The germline V gene encodes CDR1 SGHTA and CDR2 FQGNSA. The CDR3 is 17 amino acids. For the CDR3, the DNA is TGTGCCAGCAGCCAACGACAGGTTAACTCTGGGGCCAACGTCCTGACTTTC. This encodes CASSQRQVNSGANVLTF. The full variable domain, with the rest looked up from reference TRBV7-2 and TRBJ2-6, is GAGVSQSPSNKVTEKGKDVELRCDPISGHTALYWYRQSLGQGLEFLIYFQGNSAPDKSGLPSDRFSAERTGGSVSTLTIQRTQQEDSAVYLCASSQRQVNSGANVLTFGAGSRLTVL.

The gene calls are TRBV19 and TRBJ1-5; D might be TRBD1 (5 bases). The CDR3 consists of 13 residues. Between the trimmed V and J ends, which lost 7 bases and 6 bases, there was a span of 13 bases. Looked up from germline, CDR1 is LNHDA and CDR2 is SQIVND (reference sequence). CDR3 DNA sequence: TGTGCCAGTACCCTAGGCGGGGGTCAGCCCCAGCATTTT. This translates into CASTLGGGQPQHF.

The CDR3 region has the DNA TGCGCCAGCAGCCAAGATTGGCGGAGGAGCAATGAGCAGTTCTTC. Its protein is CASSQDWRRSNEQFF. The chain links TRBV4-3 to TRBJ2-1; possibly TRBD2 for D (5 bases). Trimming left V 0 bases short and J 6 bases short, with 12 bases between. Germline V gene lookup returns CDR1 LGHNA and CDR2 YSLEER. The CDR3 is 15 residues long.

The J gene is TRBJ1-1, the V gene TRBV16; TRBD1 is a possible D gene (5 bases). CDR3 length equals 13 residues. Germline V gene sequence: CDR1 KGHSY, CDR2 FQNENV. V was shortened by 5 bases and J by 4 bases, with 11 bases between the two germline ends. CDR3 DNA sequence: TGTGCCAGCAGCGATTACGGGGGCACTGAAGCTTTCTTT. Translated, it gives CASSDYGGTEAFF.

The CDR3 here is CASSQESRRYF. The CDR3 region has the DNA TGTGCCAGCAGCCAAGAGTCGCGTCGGTACTTC. The chain joins TRBV4-2 to TRBJ2-7, with D unclear. The CDR3 has 11 residues. CDR1 is LGHNA and CDR2 is YNFKEQ in the germline V gene. V lost 0 bases, J lost 12 bases, and 9 bases lay in between.

Concerning this clonotype: At one end the junction does not follow the germline gene, possibly because of a read error. This chain links TRBV4-1 with TRBJ2-3; D may correspond to TRBD1 or TRBD2 (6 bases each). This CDR3 spans 16 amino acids. Germline assignment: CDR1 MGHRA and CDR2 YSYEKL. As DNA, the CDR3 is TGCGCCAGCAGCCATCTGGGGGGCGGCCTCACAGGTACGCAGTATTTT. Its translation is CASSHLGGGLTGTQYF.

The genes are TRBV9 and TRBJ2-5, with D tentatively TRBD1 (6 bases). TRBJ2-7 explains the end of the DNA better; the J call may be wrong. The CDR3 is made up of 16 amino acids. Germline-derived CDR1 and CDR2 are SGDLS and YYNGEE. The CDR3 region is CASTRGGADPRREQYF. The CDR3 region has the DNA TGTGCCAGCACCAGAGGGGGAGCAGACCCAAGGCGCGAGCAGTACTTC.

The sample holds a few counts of this clonotype. The chain has TRBV13 and TRBJ1-1; no clear D gene. V was shortened by 1 base and J by 0 bases, with 6 bases between the two germline ends. CDR3 length: 14 residues. Germline V gene sequence: CDR1 PRHDT, CDR2 FYEKMQ (reference sequence). In DNA, the CDR3 is TGTGCCAGCAGCTTAGAGAGATTGAACACTGAAGCTTTCTTT. Translated: CASSLERLNTEAFF.

V and J are TRBV20-1 and TRBJ2-7; possibly TRBD1 for D (5 bases). This CDR3 has 15 residues. V was shortened by 0 bases and J by 0 bases, with 12 bases between the two germline ends. Germline V gene data show CDR1 as DFQATT and CDR2 as SNEGSKA (reference sequence). CDR3 in DNA: TGCAGTGCTAGAGATTCAAGGGGCGGCTCCTACGAGCAGTACTTC. Its translation is CSARDSRGGSYEQYF.